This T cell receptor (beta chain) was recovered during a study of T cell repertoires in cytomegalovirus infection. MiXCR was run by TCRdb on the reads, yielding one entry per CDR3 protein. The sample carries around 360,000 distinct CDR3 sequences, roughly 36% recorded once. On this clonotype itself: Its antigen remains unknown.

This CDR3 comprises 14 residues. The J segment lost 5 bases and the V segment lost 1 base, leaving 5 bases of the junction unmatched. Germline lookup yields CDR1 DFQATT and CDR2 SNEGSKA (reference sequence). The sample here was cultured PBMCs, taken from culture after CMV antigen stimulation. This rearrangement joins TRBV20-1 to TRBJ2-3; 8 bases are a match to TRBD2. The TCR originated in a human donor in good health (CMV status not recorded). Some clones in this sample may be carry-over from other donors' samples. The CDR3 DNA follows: TGCAGTGCTAGAGTCCCAGCGGGAGTAGATACGCAGTATTTT. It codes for CSARVPAGVDTQYF.